One sample yielded the 9 T cell receptor beta chains listed below, sequenced in a study of shared clonotypes between healthy human individuals. Clones were sequenced by immunoSEQ multiplex PCR, and TCRdb holds only the in-frame ones, with some missing. This table holds around 2.5 million clones, 93% found once. Specimen: naive CD4+ T cells from PBMCs. Subset meaning: CD45RA+ positively selected. Source of these receptors: a man younger than 30 in good health. Some clones in this sample may be carry-over from other donors' samples.

A single count supports this clone. The chain combines TRBV28 with TRBJ2-2, with D perhaps matching TRBD2 (6 bases). The CDR3 covers 14 residues. The V and J ends lost 8 bases and 0 bases respectively, with 10 bases between them. Germline loops: CDR1 MDHEN, CDR2 SYDVKM. CDR3 amino acids: CASGTFSNTGELFF. The CDR3 coding sequence is TGTGCCAGCGGGACTTTTTCGAACACCGGGGAGCTGTTTTTT.

This clone was picked up one time. The genes are TRBV11-2 and TRBJ1-1, with TRBD1 matching 7 bases. Germline V gene lookup returns CDR1 SGHAT and CDR2 FQNNGV. This CDR3 comprises 15 residues. With V trimmed by 1 base and J by 4 bases, 6 bases remained unmatched. CDR3 DNA: TGTGCCAGCAGCTTAGTTCTCACAGGGGCCACTGAAGCTTTCTTT. Translated, it gives CASSLVLTGATEAFF.

This clone was seen just once. This chain links TRBV5-4 with TRBJ1-2; 7 bases match TRBD1. Germline trimming cut 4 bases from V and 4 bases from J; bases unmatched to any gene: 10. The CDR3 runs 15 residues. Germline-derived CDR1 and CDR2 are SGHNT and YYREEE (reference sequence). CDR3 sequence: CASSPQIDRAYGYTF. DNA for the CDR3: TGTGCCAGCAGCCCGCAGATCGACAGGGCCTATGGCTACACCTTC.

The chain uses TRBV29-1 and TRBJ2-7, with a tentative D call TRBD2 (5 bases). The CDR3 has 13 amino acids. Trimming took off 7 bases at V and 0 bases at J, with 13 bases between the two ends. CDR1 is SQVTM, CDR2 ANQGSEA, per germline. The CDR3 region has the DNA TGCAGCGCCGTCGGACTCTACTCCTACGAGCAGTACTTC. The encoded protein is CSAVGLYSYEQYF.

The V call is TRBV7-9, the J call TRBJ2-3; a possible D gene is TRBD1 (5 bases). The ends were cut back, 3 bases at V and 1 base at J, with 11 bases in the middle. Looked up from germline, CDR1 is SEHNR and CDR2 is FQNEAQ (reference sequence). This CDR3 region has 15 residues. The CDR3 nucleotides are TGTGCCAGCAGCTTTGCAGGGTCCGGCACAGATACGCAGTATTTT. Protein: CASSFAGSGTDTQYF. The entire variable domain, with the rest obtained from reference TRBV7-9 and TRBJ2-3, is as follows: DTGVSQNPRHKITKRGQNVTFRCDPISEHNRLYWYRQTLGQGPEFLTYFQNEAQLEKSRLLSDRFSAERPKGSFSTLEIQRTEQGDSAMYLCASSFAGSGTDTQYFGPGTRLTVL.

V is TRBV28 and J is TRBJ1-5; D perhaps matches TRBD1 (6 bases). The length of the CDR3 is 14 residues. Germline loops: CDR1 MDHEN, CDR2 SYDVKM. The germline V and J ends were trimmed by 7 bases and 6 bases, with 16 bases remaining between them. The CDR3 is CASTNWGLSQPQHF. The CDR3, as DNA: TGTGCCAGCACCAACTGGGGGCTTAGTCAGCCCCAGCATTTT. Supplemented by reference TRBV28 and TRBJ1-5, the full variable domain reads DVKVTQSSRYLVKRTGEKVFLECVQDMDHENMFWYRQDPGLGLRLIYFSYDVKMKEKGDIPEGYSVSREKKERFSLILESASTNQTSMYLCASTNWGLSQPQHFGDGTRLSIL.

This chain joins TRBV10-1 and TRBJ1-2, with unresolved D. CDR1 is WNHNN, CDR2 SYGVQD, per germline (reference sequence). This CDR3 has 9 amino acids. The ends were cut back, 9 bases at V and 6 bases at J, with 5 bases in the middle. Here the CDR3 DNA reads TGCGCCAGAGAAGATGGCTACACCTTC. Amino acids: CAREDGYTF.

As regards this clone: Other DNA sequences in this sample translate to the same CDR3. V is TRBV29-1 and J is TRBJ2-3; 8 bases align to TRBD2. Germline CDR1 is SQVTM and CDR2 is ANQGSEA. This CDR3 comprises 15 residues. V lost 0 bases to trimming and J lost 3 bases; unmatched junction nucleotides: 5. The CDR3: CSVEDPLADTDTQYF. CDR3 sequence (DNA): TGCAGCGTTGAAGACCCACTAGCGGATACAGATACGCAGTATTTT.

The V call is TRBV7-6, the J call TRBJ2-1; 8 bases agree with TRBD2. CDR1 and CDR2 (germline): SGHVS, FNYEAQ. The ends lost 2 bases at V and 10 bases at J; junction bases unmatched: 10. CDR3 size: 15 residues. CDR3 DNA sequence: TGTGCCAGCAGCTTAAATGCGGGAGGTGGTCGGGAGCAGTTCTTC. This encodes CASSLNAGGGREQFF.